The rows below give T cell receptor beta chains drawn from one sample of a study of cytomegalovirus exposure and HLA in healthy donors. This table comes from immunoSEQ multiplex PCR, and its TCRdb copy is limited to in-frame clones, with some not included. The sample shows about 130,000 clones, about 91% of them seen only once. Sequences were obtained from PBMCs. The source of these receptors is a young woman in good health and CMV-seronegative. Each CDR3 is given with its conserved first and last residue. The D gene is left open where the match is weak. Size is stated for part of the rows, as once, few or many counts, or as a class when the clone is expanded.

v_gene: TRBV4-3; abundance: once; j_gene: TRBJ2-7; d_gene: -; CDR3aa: CASSQALASYEQYF; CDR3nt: TGCGCCAGCAGCCAAGCACTAGCCTCCTACGAGCAGTACTTC
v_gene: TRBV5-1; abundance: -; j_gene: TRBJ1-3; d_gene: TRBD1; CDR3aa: CASSLGQGLAGNTIYF; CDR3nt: TGCGCCAGCAGCTTGGGACAGGGGCTGGCTGGAAACACCATATATTTT
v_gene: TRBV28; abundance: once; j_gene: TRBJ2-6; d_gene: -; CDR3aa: CASSLGQISGANVLTF; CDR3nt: TGTGCCAGCAGTTTAGGACAGATCTCTGGGGCCAACGTCCTGACTTTC
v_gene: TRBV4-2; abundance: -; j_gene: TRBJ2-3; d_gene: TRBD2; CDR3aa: CASSQETSGRTDTQYF; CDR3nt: TGTGCCAGCAGCCAAGAAACGAGCGGGAGGACAGATACGCAGTATTTT
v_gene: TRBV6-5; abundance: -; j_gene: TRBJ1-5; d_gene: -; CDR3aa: CASGSQGRGQPQHF; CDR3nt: TGTGCCAGCGGCTCACAGGGTAGGGGTCAGCCCCAGCATTTT
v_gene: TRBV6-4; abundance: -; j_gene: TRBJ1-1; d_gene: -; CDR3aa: CASSPPPRYTEAFF; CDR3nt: TGTGCCAGCAGTCCGCCTCCGCGGTATACTGAAGCTTTCTTT
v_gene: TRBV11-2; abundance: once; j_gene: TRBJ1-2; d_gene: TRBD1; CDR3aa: CASRSGTAPGYTF; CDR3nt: TGTGCCAGCAGGTCCGGGACAGCTCCTGGCTACACCTTC
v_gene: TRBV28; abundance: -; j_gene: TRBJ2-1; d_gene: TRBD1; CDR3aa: CASSFLQTGTYNEQFF; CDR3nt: TGTGCCAGCAGTTTCCTCCAGACAGGGACCTACAATGAGCAGTTCTTC
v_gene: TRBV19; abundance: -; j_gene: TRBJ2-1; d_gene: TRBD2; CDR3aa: CASRTGGLAGVSDEQFF; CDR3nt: TGTGCCAGTAGAACCGGGGGACTAGCGGGAGTTAGCGATGAGCAGTTCTTC
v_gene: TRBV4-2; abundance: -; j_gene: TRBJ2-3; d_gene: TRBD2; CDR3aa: CASSQDLGLAADTQYF; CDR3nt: TGTGCCAGCAGCCAAGATCTGGGACTAGCGGCAGATACGCAGTATTTT
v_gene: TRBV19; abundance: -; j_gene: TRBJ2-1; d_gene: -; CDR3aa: CASSVGQYNEQFF; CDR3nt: TGTGCCAGTAGTGTCGGACAGTACAATGAGCAGTTCTTC
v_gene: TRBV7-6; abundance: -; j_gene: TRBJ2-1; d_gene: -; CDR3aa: CASSGSGSSYNEQFF; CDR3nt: TGTGCCAGCAGCGGGAGCGGGTCCTCCTACAATGAGCAGTTCTTC
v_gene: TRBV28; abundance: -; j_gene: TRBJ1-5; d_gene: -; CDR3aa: CASSPPRHSDSNQPQHF; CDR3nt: TGTGCCAGCAGTCCTCCGAGACACTCGGATAGCAATCAGCCCCAGCATTTT
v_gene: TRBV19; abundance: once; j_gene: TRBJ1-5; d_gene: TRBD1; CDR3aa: CASSKDRGSQPQHF; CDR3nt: TGTGCCAGTAGTAAAGACAGGGGGAGTCAGCCCCAGCATTTT
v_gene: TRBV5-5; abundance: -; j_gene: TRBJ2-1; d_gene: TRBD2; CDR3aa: CASSRTSGTDEQFF; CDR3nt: TGTGCCAGCAGCCGGACTAGCGGGACGGATGAGCAGTTCTTC
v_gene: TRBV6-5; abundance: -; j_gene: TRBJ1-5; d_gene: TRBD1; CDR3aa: CASRGGGFNQPQHF; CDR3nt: TGTGCCAGCAGAGGAGGGGGCTTTAATCAGCCCCAGCATTTT
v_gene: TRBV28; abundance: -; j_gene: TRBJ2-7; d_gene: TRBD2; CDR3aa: CASSGGGTSDNGQYF; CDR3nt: TGTGCCAGCAGTGGAGGTGGGACTAGCGACAACGGGCAGTACTTC
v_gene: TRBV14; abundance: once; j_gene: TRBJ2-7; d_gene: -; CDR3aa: CASSRGLGYEQYF; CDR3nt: TGTGCCAGCAGCCGGGGACTGGGCTACGAGCAGTACTTC
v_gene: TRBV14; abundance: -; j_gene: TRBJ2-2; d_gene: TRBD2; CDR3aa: CASSQQLAGTGELFF; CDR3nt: TGTGCCAGCAGCCAACAACTAGCGGGCACCGGGGAGCTGTTTTTT
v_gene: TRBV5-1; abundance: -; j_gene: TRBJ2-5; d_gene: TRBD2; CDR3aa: CASSLGLAGEETQYF; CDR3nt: TGCGCCAGCAGCTTGGGACTAGCGGGAGAAGAGACCCAGTACTTC
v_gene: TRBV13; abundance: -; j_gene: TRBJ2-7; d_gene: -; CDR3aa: CASSPPLLSYEQYF; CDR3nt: TGTGCCAGCAGCCCCCCACTCCTCTCCTACGAGCAGTACTTC
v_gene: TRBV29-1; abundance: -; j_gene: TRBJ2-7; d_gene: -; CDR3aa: CSVRTPTYNEQYF; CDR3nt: TGCAGCGTGAGGACTCCAACTTACAACGAGCAGTACTTC
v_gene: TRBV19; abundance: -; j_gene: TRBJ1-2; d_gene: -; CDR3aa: CASSIDHQGGYTF; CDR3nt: TGTGCCAGTAGTATAGATCATCAGGGAGGCTACACCTTC
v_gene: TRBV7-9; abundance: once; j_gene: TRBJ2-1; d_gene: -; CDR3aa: CASSLTGSSYNEQFF; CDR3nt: TGTGCCAGCAGCTTAACAGGGAGCTCCTACAATGAGCAGTTCTTC
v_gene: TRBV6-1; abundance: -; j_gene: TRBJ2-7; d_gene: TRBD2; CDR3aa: CASNEGLAGAYEQYF; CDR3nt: TGTGCCAGCAATGAAGGACTAGCGGGAGCCTACGAGCAGTACTTC
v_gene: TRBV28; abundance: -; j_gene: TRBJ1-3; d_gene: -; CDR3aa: CASSTGVFVGNTIYF; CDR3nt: TGTGCCAGCAGTACAGGTGTGTTTGTTGGAAACACCATATATTTT
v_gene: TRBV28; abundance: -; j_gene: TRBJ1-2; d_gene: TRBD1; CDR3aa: CASSFDDRDYGYTF; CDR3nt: TGTGCCAGCAGTTTTGACGACAGGGACTATGGCTACACCTTC
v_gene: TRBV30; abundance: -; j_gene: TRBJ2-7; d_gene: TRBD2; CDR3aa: CAWRLALPGDEQYF; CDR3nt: TGTGCCTGGAGACTAGCGCTTCCGGGGGATGAGCAGTACTTC
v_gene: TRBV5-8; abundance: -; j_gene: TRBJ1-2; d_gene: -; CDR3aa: CASSLVNRERMWGYTF; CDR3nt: TGTGCCAGCAGCTTGGTAAACAGGGAACGTATGTGGGGCTACACCTTC
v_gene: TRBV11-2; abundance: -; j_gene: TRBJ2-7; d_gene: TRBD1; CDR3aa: CASSFSRDRAYEQYF; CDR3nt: TGTGCCAGCAGCTTCTCCCGGGACAGGGCCTACGAGCAGTACTTC
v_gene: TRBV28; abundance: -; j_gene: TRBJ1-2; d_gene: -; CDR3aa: CASSFQRVYGYTF; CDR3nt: TGTGCCAGCAGTTTTCAGCGCGTGTATGGCTACACCTTC
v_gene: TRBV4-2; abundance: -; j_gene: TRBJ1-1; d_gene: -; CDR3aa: CASSPFPSTGLIPEAFF; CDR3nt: TGTGCCAGCAGCCCGTTCCCGAGTACAGGCCTTATCCCTGAAGCTTTCTTT
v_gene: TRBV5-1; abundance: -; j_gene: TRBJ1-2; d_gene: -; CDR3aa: CASSSDSLYGYTF; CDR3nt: TGCGCCAGCAGCTCCGACAGCCTCTATGGCTACACCTTC
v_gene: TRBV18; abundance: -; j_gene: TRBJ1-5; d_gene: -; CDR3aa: CASSPPTGSTGQPQHF; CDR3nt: TGTGCCAGCTCACCACCGACCGGATCCACGGGTCAGCCCCAGCATTTT
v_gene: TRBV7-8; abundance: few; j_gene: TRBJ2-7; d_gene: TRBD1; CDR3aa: CASSGLGQGAVEQYF; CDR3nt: TGTGCCAGCAGCGGTCTGGGACAGGGGGCAGTCGAGCAGTACTTC
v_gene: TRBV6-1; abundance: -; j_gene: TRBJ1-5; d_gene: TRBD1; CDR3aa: CASRIEQGRNQPQHF; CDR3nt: TGTGCCAGCAGAATCGAACAGGGGCGCAATCAGCCCCAGCATTTT
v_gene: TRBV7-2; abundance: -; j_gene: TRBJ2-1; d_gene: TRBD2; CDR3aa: CASSAGLAGVLPFF; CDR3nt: TGTGCCAGCAGCGCCGGACTAGCGGGAGTGTTGCCGTTCTTC
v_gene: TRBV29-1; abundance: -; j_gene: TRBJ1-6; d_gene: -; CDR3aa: CLYRGIGNNSPLHF; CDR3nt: TGCCTCTATAGGGGTATTGGGAATAATTCACCCCTCCACTTT
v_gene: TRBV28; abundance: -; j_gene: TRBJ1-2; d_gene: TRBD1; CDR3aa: CASRRDRVQGYTF; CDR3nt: TGTGCCAGCAGACGCGACAGGGTTCAAGGCTACACCTTC
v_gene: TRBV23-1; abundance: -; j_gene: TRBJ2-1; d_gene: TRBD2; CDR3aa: CASSQPSPGRRSSYNEQFF; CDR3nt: TGCGCCAGCAGTCAACCGAGCCCCGGGAGGCGGAGCTCCTACAATGAGCAGTTCTTC
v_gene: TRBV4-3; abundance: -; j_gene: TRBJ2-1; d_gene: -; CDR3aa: CASSQDTPTDYSYNEQFF; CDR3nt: TGCGCCAGCAGCCAAGATACCCCCACGGACTACTCCTACAATGAGCAGTTCTTC
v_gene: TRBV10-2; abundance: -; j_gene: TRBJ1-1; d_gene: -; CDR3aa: CASSERVFMNTEAFF; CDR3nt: TGCGCCAGCAGTGAGAGAGTCTTCATGAACACTGAAGCTTTCTTT
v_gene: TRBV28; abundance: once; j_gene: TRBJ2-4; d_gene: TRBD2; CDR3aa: CASSLRTSGRAVAKNIQYF; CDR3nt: TGTGCCAGCAGTCTCAGGACTAGCGGGAGGGCCGTTGCCAAAAACATTCAGTACTTC
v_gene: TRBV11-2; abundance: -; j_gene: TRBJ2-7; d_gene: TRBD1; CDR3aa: CASSRTGTGDF; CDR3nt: TGTGCCAGCAGCAGAACCGGGACAGGGGACTTC
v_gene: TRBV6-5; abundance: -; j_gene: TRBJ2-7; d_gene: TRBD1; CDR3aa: CASSYTRTGGYEQYF; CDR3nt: TGTGCCAGCAGTTACACCAGGACAGGGGGTTACGAGCAGTACTTC
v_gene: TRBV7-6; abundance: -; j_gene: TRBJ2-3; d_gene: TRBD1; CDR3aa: CASSLVGRGRHTDTQYF; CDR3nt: TGTGCCAGCAGCTTAGTGGGCAGGGGGCGGCACACAGATACGCAGTATTTT
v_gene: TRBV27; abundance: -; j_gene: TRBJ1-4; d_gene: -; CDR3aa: CASSLRFGEKLFF; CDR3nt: TGTGCCAGCAGTTTGCGTTTCGGGGAAAAACTGTTTTTT
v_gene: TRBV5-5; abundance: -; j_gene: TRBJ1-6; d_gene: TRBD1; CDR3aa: CASSLGQGGSPLHF; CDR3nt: TGTGCCAGCAGCTTGGGACAGGGGGGTTCACCCCTCCACTTT
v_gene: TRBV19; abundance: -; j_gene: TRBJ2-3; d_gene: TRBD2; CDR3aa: CASSIGKRGVSSTDTQYF; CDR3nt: TGTGCCAGTAGTATAGGAAAGCGGGGGGTATCTAGCACAGATACGCAGTATTTT
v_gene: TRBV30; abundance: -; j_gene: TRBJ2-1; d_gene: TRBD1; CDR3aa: CAWTEDRVGEQFF; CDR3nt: TGTGCCTGGACGGAGGACAGGGTGGGTGAGCAGTTCTTC